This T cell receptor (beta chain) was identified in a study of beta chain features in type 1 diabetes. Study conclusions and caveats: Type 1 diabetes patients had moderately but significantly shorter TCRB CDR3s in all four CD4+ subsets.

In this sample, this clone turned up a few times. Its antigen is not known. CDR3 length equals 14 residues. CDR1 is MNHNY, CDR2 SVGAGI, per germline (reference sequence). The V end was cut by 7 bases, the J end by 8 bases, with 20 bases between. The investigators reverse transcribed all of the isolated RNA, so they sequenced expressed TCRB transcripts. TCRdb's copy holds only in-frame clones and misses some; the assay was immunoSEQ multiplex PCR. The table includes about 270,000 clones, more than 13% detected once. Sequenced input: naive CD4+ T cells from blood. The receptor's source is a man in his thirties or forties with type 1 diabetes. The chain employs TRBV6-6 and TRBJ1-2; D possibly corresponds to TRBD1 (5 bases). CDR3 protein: CASIPGTPGGGYTF. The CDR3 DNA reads TGTGCCAGCATCCCCGGGACTCCCGGGGGAGGCTACACCTTC.